This T cell receptor beta chain was recovered during a study of T cell responses to AZD1222 COVID-19 vaccine. Study context: Pooling covered second doses at about 4 or about 12 weeks. Study findings and constraints: Receipt of two AZD1222 doses was followed by a rise in Spike-specific TCR breadth and depth. Donors were largely white British and mainly female; clonal diversity was possibly underestimated. Spike-wide coverage was observed for vaccine-associated CD4 TCRs, with dominant responses at 160-218 and 743-854.

This clone came up once. Its antigen is unknown. This CDR3 contains 15 residues. Germline V gene lookup returns CDR1 MNHEY and CDR2 SVGAGI. The V end was cut by 4 bases, the J end by 7 bases, with 19 bases between. Method: immunoSEQ multiplex PCR; TCRdb's copy keeps in-frame clones and lacks some. The repertoire consists of 150,000 to 200,000 clones, with almost 90% occurring once and the leading ten covering 0.45% to 0.55%. The genes are TRBV6-5 and TRBJ1-1; weak D call: TRBD1 (6 bases). This specimen was peripheral blood, taken on day 0 of AZD1222 vaccination. This sequence was found in an adult in good health. The CDR3 sequence: CASSSIRRGSHEAFF. Written as DNA, the CDR3 is TGTGCCAGCAGTTCCATCCGGAGGGGGAGCCATGAAGCTTTCTTT.